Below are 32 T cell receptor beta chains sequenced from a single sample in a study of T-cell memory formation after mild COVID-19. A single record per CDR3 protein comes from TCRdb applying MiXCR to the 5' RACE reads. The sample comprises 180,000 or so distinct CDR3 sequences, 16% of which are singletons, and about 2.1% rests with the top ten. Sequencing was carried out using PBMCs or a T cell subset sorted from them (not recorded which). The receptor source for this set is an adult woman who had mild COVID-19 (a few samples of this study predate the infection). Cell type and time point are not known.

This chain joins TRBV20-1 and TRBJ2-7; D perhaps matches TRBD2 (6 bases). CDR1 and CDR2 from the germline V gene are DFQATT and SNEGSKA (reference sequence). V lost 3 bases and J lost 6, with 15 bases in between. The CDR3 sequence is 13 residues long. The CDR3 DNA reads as TGCAGTGCTAGTTCGTCGGGAGCCGGCGAGCAGTACTTC. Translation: CSASSSGAGEQYF.

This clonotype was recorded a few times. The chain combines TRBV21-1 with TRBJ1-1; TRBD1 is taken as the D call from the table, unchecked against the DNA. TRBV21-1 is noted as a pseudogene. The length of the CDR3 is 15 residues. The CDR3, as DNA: TGTGCCAGCAGCAAAGGAGCGACAGAGCATGATGAAGCTTTCTTT. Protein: CASSKGATEHDEAFF.

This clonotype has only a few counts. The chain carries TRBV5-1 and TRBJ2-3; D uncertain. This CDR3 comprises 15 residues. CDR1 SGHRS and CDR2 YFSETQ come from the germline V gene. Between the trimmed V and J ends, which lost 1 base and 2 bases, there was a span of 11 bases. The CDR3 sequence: CASSLNLRSTDTQYF. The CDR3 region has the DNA TGCGCCAGCAGCTTGAATCTTCGGTCCACAGATACGCAGTATTTT.

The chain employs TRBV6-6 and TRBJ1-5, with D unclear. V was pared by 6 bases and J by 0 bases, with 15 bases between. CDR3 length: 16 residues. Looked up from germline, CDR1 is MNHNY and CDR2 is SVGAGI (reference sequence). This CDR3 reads CASRPTGPYSNQPQHF. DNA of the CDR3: TGTGCCAGCAGACCAACCGGACCCTATAGCAATCAGCCCCAGCATTTT.

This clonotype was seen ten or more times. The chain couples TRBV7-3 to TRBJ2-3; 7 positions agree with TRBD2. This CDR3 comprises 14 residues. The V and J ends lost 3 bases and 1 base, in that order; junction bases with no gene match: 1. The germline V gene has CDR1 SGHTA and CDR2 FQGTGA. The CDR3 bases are TGTGCCAGCAGCTTCCGGGGGGGCACAGATACGCAGTATTTT. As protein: CASSFRGGTDTQYF. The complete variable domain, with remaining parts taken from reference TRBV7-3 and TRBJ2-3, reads GAGVSQTPSNKVTEKGKYVELRCDPISGHTALYWYRQSLGQGPEFLIYFQGTGAADDSGLPNDRFFAVRPEGSVSTLKIQRTERGDSAVYLCASSFRGGTDTQYFGPGTRLTVL.

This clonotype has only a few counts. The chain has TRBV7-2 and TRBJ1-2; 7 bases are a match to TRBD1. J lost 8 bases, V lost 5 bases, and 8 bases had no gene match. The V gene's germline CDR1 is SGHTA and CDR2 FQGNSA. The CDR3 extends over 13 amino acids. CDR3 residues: CASSLGQVGGYTF. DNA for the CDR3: TGTGCCAGCAGCCTTGGACAGGTTGGAGGCTACACCTTC.

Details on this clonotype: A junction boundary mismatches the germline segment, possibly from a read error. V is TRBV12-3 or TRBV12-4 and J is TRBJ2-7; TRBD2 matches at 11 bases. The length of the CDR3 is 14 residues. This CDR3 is CASSLGTPGLAVNF. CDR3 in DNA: TGTGCCAGCAGTTTAGGCACACCGGGACTAGCGGTTAACTTC.

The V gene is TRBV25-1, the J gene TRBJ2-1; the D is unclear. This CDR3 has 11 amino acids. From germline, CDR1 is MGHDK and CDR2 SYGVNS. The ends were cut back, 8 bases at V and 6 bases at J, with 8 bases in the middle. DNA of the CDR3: TGTGCCAGCGGACGGATCAATGAGCAGTTCTTC. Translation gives CASGRINEQFF.

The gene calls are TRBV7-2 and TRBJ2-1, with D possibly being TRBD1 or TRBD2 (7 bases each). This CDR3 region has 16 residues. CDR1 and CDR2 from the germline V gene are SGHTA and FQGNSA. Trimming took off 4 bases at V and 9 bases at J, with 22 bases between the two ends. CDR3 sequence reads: CASSSRGRAHWTEQFF. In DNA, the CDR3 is TGTGCCAGCAGCTCCAGGGGGAGGGCCCATTGGACTGAGCAGTTCTTC.

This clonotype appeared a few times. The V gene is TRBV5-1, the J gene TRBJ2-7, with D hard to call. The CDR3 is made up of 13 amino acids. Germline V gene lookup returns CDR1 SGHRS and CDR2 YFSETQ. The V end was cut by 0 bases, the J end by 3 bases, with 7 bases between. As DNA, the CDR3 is TGCGCCAGCAGCTTGGGGCAGATCTACGAGCAGTACTTC. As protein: CASSLGQIYEQYF.

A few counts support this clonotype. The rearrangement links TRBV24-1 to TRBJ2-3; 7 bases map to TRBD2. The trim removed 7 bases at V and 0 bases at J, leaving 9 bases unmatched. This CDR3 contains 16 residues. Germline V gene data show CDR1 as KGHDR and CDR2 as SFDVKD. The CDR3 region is CATSLRLASSTDTQYF. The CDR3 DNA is TGTGCCACCAGCCTCCGACTAGCTTCAAGCACAGATACGCAGTATTTT.

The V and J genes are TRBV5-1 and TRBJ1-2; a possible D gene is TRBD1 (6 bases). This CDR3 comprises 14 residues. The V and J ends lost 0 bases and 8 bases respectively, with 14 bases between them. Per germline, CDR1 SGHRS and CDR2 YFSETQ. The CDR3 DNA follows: TGCGCCAGCAGCTTGGACAGGGTTTCCTCCGGCTACACCTTC. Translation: CASSLDRVSSGYTF.

DNA of the CDR3: TGTGCCAGCAGTTACGGGCAGGCAACCTACGAGCAGTACTTC. Translated: CASSYGQATYEQYF. The chain employs TRBV6-5 and TRBJ2-7; the D is unclear. V lost 2 bases and J 2 bases, leaving 10 bases between the germline ends. Per germline, CDR1 MNHEY and CDR2 SVGAGI. CDR3 length equals 14 residues.

CDR3 sequence: CASSFRGQLNYGYTF. The CDR3 DNA reads TGTGCCAGCAGTTTCAGGGGACAGCTTAACTATGGCTACACCTTC. The genes are TRBV12-3 or TRBV12-4 and TRBJ1-2; 7 bases are a match to TRBD1. The CDR3 loop spans 15 amino acids. After removal of 3 bases from V and 1 base from J, the junction contained 5 bases not matched to a gene.

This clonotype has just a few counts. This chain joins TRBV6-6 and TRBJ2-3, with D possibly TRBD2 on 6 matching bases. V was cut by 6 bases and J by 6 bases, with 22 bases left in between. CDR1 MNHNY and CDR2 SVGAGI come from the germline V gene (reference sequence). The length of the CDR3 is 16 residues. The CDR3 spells CASSESGLATLDTQYF. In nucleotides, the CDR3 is TGTGCCAGCAGCGAAAGCGGGCTAGCGACACTGGATACGCAGTATTTT.

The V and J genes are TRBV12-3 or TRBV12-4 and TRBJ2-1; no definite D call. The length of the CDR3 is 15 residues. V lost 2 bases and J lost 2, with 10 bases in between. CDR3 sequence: CASSLPESPYNEQFF. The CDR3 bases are TGTGCCAGCAGTTTACCCGAATCCCCCTACAATGAGCAGTTCTTC.

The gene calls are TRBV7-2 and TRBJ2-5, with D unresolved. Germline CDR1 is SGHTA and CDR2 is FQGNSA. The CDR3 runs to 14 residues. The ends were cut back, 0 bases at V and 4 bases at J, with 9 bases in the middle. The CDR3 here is CASSLALWGETQYF. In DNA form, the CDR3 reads TGTGCCAGCAGCTTAGCGCTGTGGGGAGAGACCCAGTACTTC.

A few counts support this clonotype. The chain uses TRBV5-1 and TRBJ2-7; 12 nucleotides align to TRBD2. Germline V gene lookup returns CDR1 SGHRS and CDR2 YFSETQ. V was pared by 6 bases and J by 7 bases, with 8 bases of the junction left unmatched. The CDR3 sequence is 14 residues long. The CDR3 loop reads CASTFLAGGQEQYF. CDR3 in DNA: TGCGCCAGCACGTTCCTAGCGGGAGGGCAGGAGCAGTACTTC.

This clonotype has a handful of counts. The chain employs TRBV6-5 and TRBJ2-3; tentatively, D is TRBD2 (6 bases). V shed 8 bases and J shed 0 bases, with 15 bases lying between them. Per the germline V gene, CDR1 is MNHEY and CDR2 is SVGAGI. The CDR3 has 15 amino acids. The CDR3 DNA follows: TGTGCCAGCCGGTTAGCGGATACTAGCACAGATACGCAGTATTTT. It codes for CASRLADTSTDTQYF.

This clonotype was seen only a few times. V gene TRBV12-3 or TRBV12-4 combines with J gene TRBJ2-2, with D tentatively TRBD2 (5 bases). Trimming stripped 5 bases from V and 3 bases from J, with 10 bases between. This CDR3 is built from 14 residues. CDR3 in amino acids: CASSTADYTGELFF. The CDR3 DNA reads TGTGCCAGCAGTACAGCGGATTACACCGGGGAGCTGTTTTTT.

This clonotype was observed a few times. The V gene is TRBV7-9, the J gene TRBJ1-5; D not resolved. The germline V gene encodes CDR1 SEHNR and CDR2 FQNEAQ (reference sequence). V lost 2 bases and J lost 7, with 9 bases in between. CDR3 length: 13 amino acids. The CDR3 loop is CASSLNEDQPQHF. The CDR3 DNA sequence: TGTGCCAGCAGCTTAAATGAGGACCAGCCCCAGCATTTT.

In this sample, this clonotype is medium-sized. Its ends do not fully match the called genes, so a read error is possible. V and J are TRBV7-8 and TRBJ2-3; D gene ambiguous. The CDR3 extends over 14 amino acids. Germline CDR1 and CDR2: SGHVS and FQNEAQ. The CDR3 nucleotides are TGTGCCAGCGGCTTGACCCCCTACACAGATACGCAGTATTTT. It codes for CASGLTPYTDTQYF.

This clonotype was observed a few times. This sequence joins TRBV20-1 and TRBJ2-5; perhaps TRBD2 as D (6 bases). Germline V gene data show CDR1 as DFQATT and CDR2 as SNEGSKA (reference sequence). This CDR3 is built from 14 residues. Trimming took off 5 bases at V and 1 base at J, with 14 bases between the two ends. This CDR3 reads CSAGGLSRQETQYF. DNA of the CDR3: TGCAGTGCTGGTGGACTATCCCGCCAAGAGACCCAGTACTTC.

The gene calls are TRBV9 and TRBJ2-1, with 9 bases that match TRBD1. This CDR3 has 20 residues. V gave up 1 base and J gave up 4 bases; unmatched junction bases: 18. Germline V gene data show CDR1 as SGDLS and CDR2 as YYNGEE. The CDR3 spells CASSVSPYRRGQGLYNEQFF. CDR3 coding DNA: TGTGCCAGCAGCGTAAGTCCCTACCGGAGGGGACAGGGTTTATACAATGAGCAGTTCTTC. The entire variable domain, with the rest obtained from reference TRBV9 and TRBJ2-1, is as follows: DSGVTQTPKHLITATGQRVTLRCSPRSGDLSVYWYQQSLDQGLQFLIQYYNGEERAKGNILERFSAQQFPDLHSELNLSSLELGDSALYFCASSVSPYRRGQGLYNEQFFGPGTRLTVL.

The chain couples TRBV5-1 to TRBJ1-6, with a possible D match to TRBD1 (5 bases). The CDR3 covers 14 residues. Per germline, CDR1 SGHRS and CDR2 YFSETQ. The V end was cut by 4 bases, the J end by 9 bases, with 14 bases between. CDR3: CASSPEQGSSPLHF. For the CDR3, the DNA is TGCGCCAGCAGCCCGGAGCAGGGTTCTTCACCCCTCCACTTT.

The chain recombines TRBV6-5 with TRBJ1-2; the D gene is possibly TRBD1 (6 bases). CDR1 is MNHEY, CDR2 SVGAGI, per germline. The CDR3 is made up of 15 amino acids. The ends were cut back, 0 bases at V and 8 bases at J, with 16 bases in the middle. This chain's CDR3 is CASSYSGGGAQGYTF. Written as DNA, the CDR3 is TGTGCCAGCAGTTACTCAGGAGGGGGGGCGCAGGGCTACACCTTC.

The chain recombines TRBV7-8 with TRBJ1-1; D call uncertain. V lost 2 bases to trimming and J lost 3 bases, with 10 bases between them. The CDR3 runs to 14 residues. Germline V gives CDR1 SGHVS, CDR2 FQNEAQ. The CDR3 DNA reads TGTGCCAGCAGCTTAATGAGACGGGACACTGAAGCTTTCTTT. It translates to CASSLMRRDTEAFF.

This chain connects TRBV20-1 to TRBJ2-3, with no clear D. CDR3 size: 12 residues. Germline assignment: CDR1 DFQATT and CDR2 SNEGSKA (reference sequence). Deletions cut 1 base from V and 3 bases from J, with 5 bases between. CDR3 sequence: CSARVGTDTQYF. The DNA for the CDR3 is TGCAGTGCTAGAGTGGGGACAGATACGCAGTATTTT.

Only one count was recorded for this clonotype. As DNA, the CDR3 is TGTGCCAGCAGTCGTACAACTAATGAAAAACTGTTTTTT. It yields the protein CASSRTTNEKLFF. This chain joins TRBV12-3 or TRBV12-4 and TRBJ1-4; D unresolved. The CDR3 contains 13 residues. V lost 5 bases, J lost 0 bases, and 4 bases lay in between.

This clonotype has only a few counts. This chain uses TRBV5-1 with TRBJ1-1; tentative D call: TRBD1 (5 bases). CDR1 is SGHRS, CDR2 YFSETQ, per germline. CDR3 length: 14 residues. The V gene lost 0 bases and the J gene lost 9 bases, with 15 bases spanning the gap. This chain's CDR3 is CASSLEGRGRQAFF. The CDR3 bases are TGCGCCAGCAGCTTGGAAGGTAGGGGCAGGCAAGCTTTCTTT.

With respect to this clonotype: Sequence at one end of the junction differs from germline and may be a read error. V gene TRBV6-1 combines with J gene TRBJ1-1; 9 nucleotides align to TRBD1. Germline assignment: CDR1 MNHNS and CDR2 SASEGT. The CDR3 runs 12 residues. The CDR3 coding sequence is TGTGCCAGCAGTGGATGGACAGGGGCGACCTGTTTT. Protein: CASSGWTGATCF.

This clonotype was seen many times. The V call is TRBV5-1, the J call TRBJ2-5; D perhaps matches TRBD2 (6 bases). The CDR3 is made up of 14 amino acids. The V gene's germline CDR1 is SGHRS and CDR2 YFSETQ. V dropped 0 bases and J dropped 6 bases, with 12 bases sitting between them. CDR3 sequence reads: CASSLDPGVKTQYF. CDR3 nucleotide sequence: TGCGCCAGCAGCTTGGATCCGGGGGTGAAGACCCAGTACTTC.